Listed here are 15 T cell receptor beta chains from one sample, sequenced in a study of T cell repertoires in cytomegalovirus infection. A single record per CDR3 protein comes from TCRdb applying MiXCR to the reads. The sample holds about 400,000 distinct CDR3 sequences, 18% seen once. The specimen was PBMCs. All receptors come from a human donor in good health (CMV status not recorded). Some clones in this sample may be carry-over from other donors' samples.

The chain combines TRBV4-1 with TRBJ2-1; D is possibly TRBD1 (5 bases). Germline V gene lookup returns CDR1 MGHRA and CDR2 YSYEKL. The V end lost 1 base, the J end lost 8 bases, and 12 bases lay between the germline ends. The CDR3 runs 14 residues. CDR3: CASSQVSRVDEQFF. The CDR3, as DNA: TGCGCCAGCAGCCAAGTATCCAGGGTCGATGAGCAGTTCTTC.

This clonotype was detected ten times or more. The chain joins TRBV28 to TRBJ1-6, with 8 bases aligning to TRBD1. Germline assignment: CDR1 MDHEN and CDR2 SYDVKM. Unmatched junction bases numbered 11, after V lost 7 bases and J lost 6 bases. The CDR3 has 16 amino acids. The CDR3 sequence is CASTPRTGSSNSPLHF. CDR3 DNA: TGTGCCAGCACCCCGCGGACAGGGAGTAGTAATTCACCCCTCCACTTT.

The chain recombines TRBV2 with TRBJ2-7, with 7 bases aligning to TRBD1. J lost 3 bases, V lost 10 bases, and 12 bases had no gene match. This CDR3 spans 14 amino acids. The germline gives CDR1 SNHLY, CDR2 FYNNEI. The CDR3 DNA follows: TGTGCCACGAGACGGGGACAGACTCACTACGAGCAGTACTTC. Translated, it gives CATRRGQTHYEQYF. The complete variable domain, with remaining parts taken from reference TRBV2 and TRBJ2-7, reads EPEVTQTPSHQVTQMGQEVILRCVPISNHLYFYWYRQILGQKVEFLVSFYNNEISEKSEIFDDQFSVERPDGSNFTLKIRSTKLEDSAMYFCATRRGQTHYEQYFGPGTRLTVT.

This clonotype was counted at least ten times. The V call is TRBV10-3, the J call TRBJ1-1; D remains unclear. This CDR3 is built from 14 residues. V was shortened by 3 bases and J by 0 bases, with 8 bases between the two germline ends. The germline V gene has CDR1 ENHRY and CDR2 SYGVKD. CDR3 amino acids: CAISDPILNTEAFF. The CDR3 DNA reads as TGTGCCATCAGTGATCCAATCTTGAACACTGAAGCTTTCTTT.

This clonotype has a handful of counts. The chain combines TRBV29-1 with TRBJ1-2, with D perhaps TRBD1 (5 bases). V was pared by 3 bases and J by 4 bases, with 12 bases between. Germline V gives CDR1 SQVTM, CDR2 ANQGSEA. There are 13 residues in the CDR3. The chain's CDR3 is CSVEPGNGYGYTF. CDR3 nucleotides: TGCAGCGTTGAGCCAGGGAACGGCTATGGCTACACCTTC.

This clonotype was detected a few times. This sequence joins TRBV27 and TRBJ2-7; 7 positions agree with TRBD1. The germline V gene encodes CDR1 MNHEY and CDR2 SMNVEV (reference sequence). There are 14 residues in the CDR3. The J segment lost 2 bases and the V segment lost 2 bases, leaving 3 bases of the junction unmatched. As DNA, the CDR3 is TGTGCCAGCAGTTTACAGACAGGGCCCTACGAGCAGTACTTC. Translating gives CASSLQTGPYEQYF.

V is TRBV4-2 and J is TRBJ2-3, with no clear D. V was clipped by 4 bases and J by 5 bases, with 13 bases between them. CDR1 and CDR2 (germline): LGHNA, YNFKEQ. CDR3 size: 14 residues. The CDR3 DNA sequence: TGTGCCAGCAGCCCCGAGTGGATGGGAGATACGCAGTATTTT. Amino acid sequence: CASSPEWMGDTQYF.

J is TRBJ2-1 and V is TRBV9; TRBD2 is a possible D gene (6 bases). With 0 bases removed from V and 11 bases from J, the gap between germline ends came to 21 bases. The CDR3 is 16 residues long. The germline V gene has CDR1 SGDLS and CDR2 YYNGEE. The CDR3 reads CASSVGGLRDSAKQFF. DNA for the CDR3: TGTGCCAGCAGCGTAGGCGGTTTGCGGGATAGCGCGAAGCAGTTCTTC. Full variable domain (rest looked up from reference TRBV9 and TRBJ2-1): DSGVTQTPKHLITATGQRVTLRCSPRSGDLSVYWYQQSLDQGLQFLIQYYNGEERAKGNILERFSAQQFPDLHSELNLSSLELGDSALYFCASSVGGLRDSAKQFFGPGTRLTVL.

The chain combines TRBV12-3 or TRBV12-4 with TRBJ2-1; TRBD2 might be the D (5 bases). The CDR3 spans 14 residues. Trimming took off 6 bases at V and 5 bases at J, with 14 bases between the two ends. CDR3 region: CASRDLPLNNEQFF. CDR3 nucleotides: TGTGCCAGCAGGGACTTGCCCTTAAACAATGAGCAGTTCTTC.

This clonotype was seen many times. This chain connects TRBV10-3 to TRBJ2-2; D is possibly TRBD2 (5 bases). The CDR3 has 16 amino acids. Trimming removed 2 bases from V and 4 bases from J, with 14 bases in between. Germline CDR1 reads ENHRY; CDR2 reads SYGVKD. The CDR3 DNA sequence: TGTGCCATCAGTGAGGGGCCACGGACTGGCACCGGGGAGCTGTTTTTT. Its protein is CAISEGPRTGTGELFF.

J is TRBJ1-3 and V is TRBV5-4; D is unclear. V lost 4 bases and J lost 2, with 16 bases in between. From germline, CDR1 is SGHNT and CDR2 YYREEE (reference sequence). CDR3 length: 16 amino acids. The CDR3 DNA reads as TGTGCCAGCAGCCTAGACCCAGCAGGAGCTGGAAACACCATATATTTT. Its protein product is CASSLDPAGAGNTIYF.

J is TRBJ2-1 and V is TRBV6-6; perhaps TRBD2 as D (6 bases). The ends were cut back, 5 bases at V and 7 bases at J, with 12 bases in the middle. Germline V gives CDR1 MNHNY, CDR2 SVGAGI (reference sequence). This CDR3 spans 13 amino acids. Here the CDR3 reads CASSPRRENEQFF. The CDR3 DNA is TGTGCCAGCAGTCCGCGGCGGGAAAATGAGCAGTTCTTC.

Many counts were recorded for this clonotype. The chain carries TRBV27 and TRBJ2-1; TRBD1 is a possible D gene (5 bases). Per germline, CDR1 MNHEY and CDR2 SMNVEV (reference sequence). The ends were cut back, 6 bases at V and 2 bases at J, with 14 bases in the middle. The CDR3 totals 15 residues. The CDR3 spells CASRTLTGAYNEQFF. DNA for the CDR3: TGTGCCAGCAGAACATTAACAGGAGCCTACAATGAGCAGTTCTTC.

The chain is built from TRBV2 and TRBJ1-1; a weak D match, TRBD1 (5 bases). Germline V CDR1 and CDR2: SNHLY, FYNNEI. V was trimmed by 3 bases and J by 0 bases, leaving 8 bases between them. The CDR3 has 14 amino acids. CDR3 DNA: TGTGCCAGCAGTGAGATGGGGCTGAACACTGAAGCTTTCTTT. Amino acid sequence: CASSEMGLNTEAFF.

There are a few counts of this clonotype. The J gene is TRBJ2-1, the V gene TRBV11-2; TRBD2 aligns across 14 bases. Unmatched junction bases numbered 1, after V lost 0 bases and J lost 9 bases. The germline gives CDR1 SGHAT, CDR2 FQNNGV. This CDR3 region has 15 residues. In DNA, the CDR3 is TGTGCCAGCAGCTTAGAGGGACTAGCGGGGGCTGAGCAGTTCTTC. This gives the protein CASSLEGLAGAEQFF.